This TCR beta chain was sequenced during a study of T cell clones after liver transplantation. Study context: Liver transplant recipients had immunosuppression withdrawal attempted within 2 years. Patients counted as tolerant after at least one year off all immunosuppression, enzymes not exceeding twice normal. Graft-donor-reactive sequences were compared with third-party-reactive TCRbeta sequences from pre-transplant mixed lymphocyte reactions.

Thawed unstimulated PBMCs were FACS-sorted by CD3, CD4 and CD8 into two populations. The data were produced by immunoSEQ multiplex PCR, yet TCRdb's version contains in-frame clones alone and is incomplete. The table lists more than 45,000 clones, roughly 70% of them singletons. The CDR3 extends over 11 amino acids. Trimming took 2 bases from V and 7 from J, leaving 6 bases between them. CDR1 DFQATT and CDR2 SNEGSKA come from the germline V gene (reference sequence). This receptor was obtained from a human patient who received a liver transplant. The T cells may partly be graft donor cells. This specimen was CD4+ T cells from blood, taken at the approximately 15-month timepoint. The gene calls are TRBV20-1 and TRBJ2-1; D gene uncertain. CDR3 sequence: CSARTSNEQFF. The CDR3, as DNA: TGCAGTGCTAGAACCTCGAATGAGCAGTTCTTC.